A selection of T cell receptor beta chains follows, all from one sample in a study of T cell repertoires in aging, cancer and after chemotherapy. Each CDR3 protein gets one entry after TCRdb re-called the multiplex PCR reads with MiXCR. There are 10,000 to 15,000 distinct CDR3 sequences in the sample; around 30% occur only once, and approximately 9.3% lies in the top ten. Sequencing input: blood. These receptors were taken from a human donor with a blood cancer. The CDR3 runs from the conserved cysteine through the conserved F or W. The D gene is left open where the match is weak. Size values are once, few and many counts, or a class for expanded clones, and some rows have none.

D gene	V gene	J gene	clone size	CDR3 protein	CDR3 DNA
.	TRBV29-1	TRBJ2-1	.	CGGGISGASYNEQFF	TGCGGCGGCGGAATATCGGGGGCCTCCTACAATGAGCAGTTCTTC
TRBD1	TRBV5-1	TRBJ2-3	.	CASSHRTGGADTQYF	TGCGCCAGCAGCCACCGGACAGGGGGCGCCGATACGCAGTATTTT
.	TRBV5-4	TRBJ2-7	many	CASSLGQLSYEQYF	TGTGCCAGCAGCTTGGGGCAGCTCTCCTACGAGCAGTACTTC
.	TRBV19	TRBJ1-4	medium-sized	CASSIDGPEKLFF	TGTGCCAGTAGTATAGACGGACCCGAAAAACTGTTTTTT
.	TRBV15	TRBJ1-2	.	CATSREIGPVYGYTF	TGTGCCACCAGCAGGGAGATAGGCCCCGTCTATGGCTACACCTTC
TRBD2	TRBV27	TRBJ2-1	.	CASSSGTSGSGNEQFF	TGTGCCAGCAGTTCCGGGACTAGCGGGAGTGGCAATGAGCAGTTCTTC
TRBD1	TRBV5-4	TRBJ1-4	medium-sized	CASSRGQGDEKLFF	TGTGCCAGCAGCAGGGGACAGGGAGACGAAAAACTGTTTTTT
TRBD1	TRBV5-6	TRBJ2-5	.	CASNIGAGTGVWAQETQYF	TGTGCCAGCAACATAGGGGCCGGGACAGGGGTTTGGGCCCAAGAGACCCAGTACTTC
.	TRBV6-5	TRBJ2-1	medium-sized	CASSYSGFPEQFF	TGTGCCAGCAGTTACTCGGGGTTCCCTGAGCAGTTCTTC
.	TRBV13	TRBJ2-1	medium-sized	CASSSGRGAYNEQFF	TGTGCCAGCAGCTCTGGTCGGGGGGCATACAATGAGCAGTTCTTC
TRBD1	TRBV18	TRBJ2-5	many	CASSPPGQRETQYF	TGTGCCAGCTCACCACCGGGACAGAGAGAGACCCAGTACTTC
.	TRBV6-2/TRBV6-3	TRBJ2-5	few	CASVPQGVETQYF	TGTGCCAGCGTACCACAGGGAGTGGAGACCCAGTACTTC
.	TRBV4-2	TRBJ2-4	few	CASSQEEGEKAQYF	TGTGCCAGCAGCCAAGAAGAGGGGGAGAAGGCTCAGTACTTC
TRBD2	TRBV19	TRBJ2-1	medium-sized	CASNSRGGDYEQFF	TGTGCCAGTAACTCAAGGGGAGGGGACTATGAGCAGTTCTTC
TRBD2	TRBV9	TRBJ2-5	.	CASSVGLAEVETQYF	TGTGCCAGCAGCGTAGGGCTAGCGGAGGTTGAGACCCAGTACTTC
.	TRBV20-1	TRBJ1-2	few	CSASGSRVGYTF	TGCAGTGCTAGTGGGTCGAGAGTCGGCTACACCTTC
.	TRBV5-6	TRBJ2-7	.	CASSDWGGGQKRYEQYF	TGTGCCAGCAGCGATTGGGGGGGAGGACAGAAACGCTACGAGCAGTACTTC
TRBD2	TRBV5-4	TRBJ2-3	.	CASSTRGAGGYTQYF	TGTGCCAGCAGCACCCGAGGCGCCGGGGGGTATACGCAGTATTTT
TRBD2	TRBV19	TRBJ2-1	medium-sized	CASSGPSQRESAYNEQFF	TGTGCCAGTAGTGGCCCCTCACAGCGGGAGTCCGCCTACAATGAGCAGTTCTTC
TRBD2	TRBV27	TRBJ2-1	medium-sized	CASSLSLAGVWNEQFF	TGTGCCAGCAGTTTAAGTCTAGCGGGAGTTTGGAATGAGCAGTTCTTC
TRBD1	TRBV7-2	TRBJ2-5	.	CASSRGQAGETQYF	TGTGCCAGCAGCAGGGGACAGGCGGGGGAGACCCAGTACTTC
.	TRBV18	TRBJ2-7	.	CASSPNPTEYEQYF	TGTGCCAGCTCACCAAATCCCACGGAATACGAGCAGTACTTC
TRBD2	TRBV6-5	TRBJ2-3	.	CASSGLAGFTDTQYF	TGTGCCAGCTCCGGACTAGCGGGGTTCACAGATACGCAGTATTTT
.	TRBV4-2	TRBJ1-4	few	CASSQERSRAGEKLFF	TGTGCCAGCAGCCAAGAACGTAGCAGGGCAGGTGAAAAACTGTTTTTT
.	TRBV6-5	TRBJ2-3	medium-sized	CASSLGITDTQYF	TGTGCCAGCAGTCTTGGGATCACAGATACGCAGTATTTT
TRBD1	TRBV5-1	TRBJ1-2	.	CASSSTGDYGFTF	TGCGCCAGCAGCTCAACAGGGGACTATGGCTTCACCTTC
TRBD2	TRBV20-1	TRBJ2-5	.	CSARSPAGGGETQYF	TGCAGTGCTAGATCCCCGGCGGGAGGGGGAGAGACCCAGTACTTC
.	TRBV30	TRBJ1-6	.	CAWSVGSSSYNSPLHF	TGTGCCTGGAGTGTAGGGTCTTCCTCCTATAATTCACCCCTCCACTTT
.	TRBV6-1	TRBJ1-2	medium-sized	CAGQGIGYTF	TGTGCCGGGCAGGGGATTGGCTACACCTTC
TRBD1	TRBV20-1	TRBJ2-2	few	CSARGDRGTGELFF	TGCAGTGCTAGAGGGGACAGGGGAACCGGGGAGCTGTTTTTT
.	TRBV6-2/TRBV6-3	TRBJ2-3	few	CASSYSVAITADTQYF	TGTGCCAGCAGTTACTCGGTTGCAATAACCGCAGATACGCAGTATTTT
.	TRBV7-2	TRBJ2-3	.	CASSLRPREDTQYF	TGTGCCAGCAGCTTACGTCCCCGGGAGGATACGCAGTATTTT
.	TRBV20-1	TRBJ2-5	few	CSARTVAETQYF	TGCAGTGCTCGGACAGTTGCGGAGACCCAGTACTTC
.	TRBV12-3/TRBV12-4	TRBJ1-2	.	CASRQGNYGYTF	TGTGCCAGCAGGCAGGGGAACTATGGCTACACCTTC
TRBD2	TRBV12-3/TRBV12-4	TRBJ2-1	medium-sized	CASSFIAGAENEQFF	TGTGCCAGCAGTTTCATAGCGGGAGCGGAGAATGAGCAGTTCTTC
.	TRBV29-1	TRBJ2-5	medium-sized	CSVGLLQETQYF	TGCAGCGTAGGACTACTCCAAGAGACCCAGTACTTC
TRBD1	TRBV19	TRBJ1-1	many	CASSTIQGVPAFF	TGTGCCAGTAGTACCATACAGGGGGTACCAGCTTTCTTT
.	TRBV6-2/TRBV6-3	TRBJ1-2	few	CASSTSGPYGYTF	TGTGCCAGCAGTACCTCGGGACCATATGGCTACACCTTC
.	TRBV7-9	TRBJ1-2	.	CASSLGTPGYTF	TGTGCCAGCAGCTTAGGTACGCCCGGCTACACCTTC
TRBD2	TRBV6-2/TRBV6-3	TRBJ2-1	few	CASSHPRGSSYNEQFF	TGTGCCAGCAGCCACCCTCGCGGGAGCTCCTACAATGAGCAGTTCTTC
.	TRBV4-3	TRBJ1-1	.	CASSQESTVTLIREAFF	TGTGCCAGCAGCCAAGAATCGACAGTAACCTTAATCCGTGAAGCTTTCTTT
.	TRBV5-6	TRBJ2-2	medium-sized	CASSLAGAYLLFF	TGTGCCAGCAGCTTGGCAGGGGCGTATCTTCTGTTTTTT
.	TRBV21-1	TRBJ1-2	.	CASSRIMLYTF	TGTGCCAGCAGCCGGATAATGCTCTACACCTTC
.	TRBV15	TRBJ2-3	few	CATSREVSGGPDTQYF	TGTGCCACCAGCAGAGAGGTATCCGGGGGCCCAGATACGCAGTATTTT
.	TRBV12-3/TRBV12-4	TRBJ2-3	medium-sized	CASSTDTQYF	TGTGCCAGCAGCACAGATACGCAGTATTTT